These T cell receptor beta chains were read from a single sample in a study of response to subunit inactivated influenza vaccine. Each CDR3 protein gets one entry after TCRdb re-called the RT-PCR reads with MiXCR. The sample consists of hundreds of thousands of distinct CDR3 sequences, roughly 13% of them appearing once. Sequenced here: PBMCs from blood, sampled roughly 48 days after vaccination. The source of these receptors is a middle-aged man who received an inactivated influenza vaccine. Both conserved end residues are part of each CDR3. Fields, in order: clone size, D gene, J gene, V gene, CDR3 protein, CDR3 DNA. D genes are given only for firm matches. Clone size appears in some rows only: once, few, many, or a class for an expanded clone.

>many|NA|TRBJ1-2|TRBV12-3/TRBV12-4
CASSFGLRGYTF
TGTGCCAGCAGTTTCGGATTAAGAGGCTACACCTTC
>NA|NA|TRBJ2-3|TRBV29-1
CSVEAGHTDTQYF
TGCAGCGTTGAGGCGGGACACACAGATACGCAGTATTTT
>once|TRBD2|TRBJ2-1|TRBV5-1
CASSRPGTSGRAGYNEQFF
TGCGCCAGCAGCCGTCCCGGGACTAGCGGGAGGGCAGGATACAATGAGCAGTTCTTC
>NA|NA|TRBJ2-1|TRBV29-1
CSVEGAFNEQFF
TGCAGCGTTGAAGGGGCGTTCAATGAGCAGTTCTTC
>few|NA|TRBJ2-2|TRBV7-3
CASSSHTTGELFF
TGTGCCAGCAGCTCCCACACTACCGGGGAGCTGTTTTTT
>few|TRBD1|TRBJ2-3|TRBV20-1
CRTGTASSTDTQYF
TGCAGAACCGGGACAGCGTCTAGCACAGATACGCAGTATTTT
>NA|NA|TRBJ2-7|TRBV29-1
CSVHDGSYEQYF
TGCAGCGTTCATGACGGATCCTACGAGCAGTACTTC
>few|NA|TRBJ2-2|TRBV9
CASTLGSSNTGELFF
TGTGCCAGCACCCTTGGGAGCTCGAACACCGGGGAGCTGTTTTTT
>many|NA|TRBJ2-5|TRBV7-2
CASSSQGRETQYF
TGTGCCAGCAGCTCCCAGGGGAGGGAGACCCAGTACTTC
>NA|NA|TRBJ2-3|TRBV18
CASSPTGTYTDTQYF
TGTGCCAGCTCACCAACTGGGACTTACACAGATACGCAGTATTTT
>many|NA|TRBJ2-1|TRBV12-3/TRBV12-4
CASSLMGIGDEQFF
TGTGCCAGCAGTTTAATGGGGATCGGCGATGAGCAGTTCTTC
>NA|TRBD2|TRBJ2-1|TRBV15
CATSRSYSGRAWQFF
TGTGCCACCAGCAGATCTTATAGCGGGAGGGCCTGGCAGTTCTTC
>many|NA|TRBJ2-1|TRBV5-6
CASSLDREQFF
TGTGCCAGCAGCTTGGATCGTGAGCAGTTCTTC
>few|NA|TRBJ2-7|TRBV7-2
CASSLGFRAGYDHEQYF
TGTGCCAGCAGCTTAGGTTTCCGGGCAGGGTACGACCACGAGCAGTACTTC
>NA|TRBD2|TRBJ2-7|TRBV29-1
CSVISGRIYEQYF
TGCAGCGTGATTAGCGGGAGGATATACGAGCAGTACTTC
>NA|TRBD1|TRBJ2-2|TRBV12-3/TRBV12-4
CASSIDRGYTGELFF
TGTGCCAGCAGCATTGACAGGGGGTACACCGGGGAGCTGTTTTTT
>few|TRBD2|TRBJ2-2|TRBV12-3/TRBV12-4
CASLRGLAGGTTGELFF
TGTGCCAGCCTCAGGGGGCTAGCGGGAGGGACCACCGGGGAGCTGTTTTTT
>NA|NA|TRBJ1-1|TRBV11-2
CASSFIPQNEAFF
TGTGCCAGCAGCTTTATTCCCCAGAACGAAGCTTTCTTT
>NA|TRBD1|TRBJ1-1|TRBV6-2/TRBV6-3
CASSFVRTGNTEAFF
TGTGCCAGCAGTTTCGTTAGGACAGGGAACACTGAAGCTTTCTTT
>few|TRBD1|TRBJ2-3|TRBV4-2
CASSQPDREAAQRNTQYF
TGTGCCAGCAGCCAACCGGACAGGGAGGCGGCCCAAAGGAATACGCAGTATTTT
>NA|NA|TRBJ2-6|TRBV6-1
CASSTDTLSGANVLTF
TGTGCCAGCAGCACGGACACCCTCTCTGGGGCCAACGTCCTGACTTTC
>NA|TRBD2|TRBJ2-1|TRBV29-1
CSVEMLAGGYEQFF
TGCAGCGTTGAAATGCTAGCGGGGGGGTATGAGCAGTTCTTC
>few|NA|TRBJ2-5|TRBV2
CASRDFNYQETQYF
TGTGCCAGCAGGGACTTCAATTACCAAGAGACCCAGTACTTC
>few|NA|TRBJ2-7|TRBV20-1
CSARDSRTYEQYF
TGCAGTGCTAGAGATTCACGTACCTACGAGCAGTACTTC
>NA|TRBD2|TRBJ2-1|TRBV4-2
CASSPGTRTGQSEQFF
TGTGCCAGCAGCCCGGGGACTAGAACGGGGCAGAGTGAGCAGTTCTTC
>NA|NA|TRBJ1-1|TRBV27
CASSSGRSVNTEAFF
TGTGCCAGCAGTTCGGGACGGTCGGTGAACACTGAAGCTTTCTTT
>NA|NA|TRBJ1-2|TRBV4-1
CASSQTGFPRGGYTF
TGCGCCAGCAGCCAAACAGGATTTCCCCGCGGGGGCTACACCTTC
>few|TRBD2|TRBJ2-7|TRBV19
CASSIGLAAYEQYF
TGTGCCAGTAGTATCGGACTAGCAGCCTACGAGCAGTACTTC
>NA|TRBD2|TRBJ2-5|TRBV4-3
CASSQAVAGQETQYF
TGCGCCAGCAGCCAAGCTGTAGCGGGTCAAGAGACCCAGTACTTC
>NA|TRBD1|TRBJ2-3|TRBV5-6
CASSETGGRTDTQYF
TGTGCCAGCAGCGAGACAGGGGGCCGAACAGATACGCAGTATTTT
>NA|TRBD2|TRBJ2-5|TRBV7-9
CASSLSSGGARETQYF
TGTGCCAGCAGCTTGTCTAGCGGGGGGGCCCGGGAGACCCAGTACTTC
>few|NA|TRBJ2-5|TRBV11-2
CASSLDGIPPVHETQYF
TGTGCCAGCAGCTTAGATGGCATCCCTCCAGTCCACGAGACCCAGTACTTC
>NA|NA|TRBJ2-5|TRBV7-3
CASSLKGSGTQYF
TGTGCCAGCAGCTTAAAGGGTAGCGGGACCCAGTACTTC
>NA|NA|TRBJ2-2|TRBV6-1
CASRPPQSNTGELFF
TGTGCCAGCAGACCACCCCAGTCGAACACCGGGGAGCTGTTTTTT
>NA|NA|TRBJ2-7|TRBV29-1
CSVEYGDSGYEQYF
TGCAGCGTTGAATACGGGGACAGCGGGTACGAGCAGTACTTC
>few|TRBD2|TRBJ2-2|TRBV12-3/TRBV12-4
CASIQRGNGGELFF
TGTGCCAGCATCCAGCGGGGGAACGGCGGGGAGCTGTTTTTT
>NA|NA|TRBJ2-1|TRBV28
CASRILGTNYNEQFF
TGTGCCAGCAGGATACTCGGGACAAACTACAATGAGCAGTTCTTC
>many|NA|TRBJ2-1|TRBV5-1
CASSLVAANNEQFF
TGCGCCAGCAGCTTGGTGGCAGCCAACAATGAGCAGTTCTTC
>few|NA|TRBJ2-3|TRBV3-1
CASSASQGSTDTQYF
TGTGCCAGCAGCGCGAGCCAGGGTAGCACAGATACGCAGTATTTT
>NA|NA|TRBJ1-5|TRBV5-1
CASSLGAPNQPQHF
TGCGCCAGCAGCTTGGGTGCACCCAATCAGCCCCAGCATTTT